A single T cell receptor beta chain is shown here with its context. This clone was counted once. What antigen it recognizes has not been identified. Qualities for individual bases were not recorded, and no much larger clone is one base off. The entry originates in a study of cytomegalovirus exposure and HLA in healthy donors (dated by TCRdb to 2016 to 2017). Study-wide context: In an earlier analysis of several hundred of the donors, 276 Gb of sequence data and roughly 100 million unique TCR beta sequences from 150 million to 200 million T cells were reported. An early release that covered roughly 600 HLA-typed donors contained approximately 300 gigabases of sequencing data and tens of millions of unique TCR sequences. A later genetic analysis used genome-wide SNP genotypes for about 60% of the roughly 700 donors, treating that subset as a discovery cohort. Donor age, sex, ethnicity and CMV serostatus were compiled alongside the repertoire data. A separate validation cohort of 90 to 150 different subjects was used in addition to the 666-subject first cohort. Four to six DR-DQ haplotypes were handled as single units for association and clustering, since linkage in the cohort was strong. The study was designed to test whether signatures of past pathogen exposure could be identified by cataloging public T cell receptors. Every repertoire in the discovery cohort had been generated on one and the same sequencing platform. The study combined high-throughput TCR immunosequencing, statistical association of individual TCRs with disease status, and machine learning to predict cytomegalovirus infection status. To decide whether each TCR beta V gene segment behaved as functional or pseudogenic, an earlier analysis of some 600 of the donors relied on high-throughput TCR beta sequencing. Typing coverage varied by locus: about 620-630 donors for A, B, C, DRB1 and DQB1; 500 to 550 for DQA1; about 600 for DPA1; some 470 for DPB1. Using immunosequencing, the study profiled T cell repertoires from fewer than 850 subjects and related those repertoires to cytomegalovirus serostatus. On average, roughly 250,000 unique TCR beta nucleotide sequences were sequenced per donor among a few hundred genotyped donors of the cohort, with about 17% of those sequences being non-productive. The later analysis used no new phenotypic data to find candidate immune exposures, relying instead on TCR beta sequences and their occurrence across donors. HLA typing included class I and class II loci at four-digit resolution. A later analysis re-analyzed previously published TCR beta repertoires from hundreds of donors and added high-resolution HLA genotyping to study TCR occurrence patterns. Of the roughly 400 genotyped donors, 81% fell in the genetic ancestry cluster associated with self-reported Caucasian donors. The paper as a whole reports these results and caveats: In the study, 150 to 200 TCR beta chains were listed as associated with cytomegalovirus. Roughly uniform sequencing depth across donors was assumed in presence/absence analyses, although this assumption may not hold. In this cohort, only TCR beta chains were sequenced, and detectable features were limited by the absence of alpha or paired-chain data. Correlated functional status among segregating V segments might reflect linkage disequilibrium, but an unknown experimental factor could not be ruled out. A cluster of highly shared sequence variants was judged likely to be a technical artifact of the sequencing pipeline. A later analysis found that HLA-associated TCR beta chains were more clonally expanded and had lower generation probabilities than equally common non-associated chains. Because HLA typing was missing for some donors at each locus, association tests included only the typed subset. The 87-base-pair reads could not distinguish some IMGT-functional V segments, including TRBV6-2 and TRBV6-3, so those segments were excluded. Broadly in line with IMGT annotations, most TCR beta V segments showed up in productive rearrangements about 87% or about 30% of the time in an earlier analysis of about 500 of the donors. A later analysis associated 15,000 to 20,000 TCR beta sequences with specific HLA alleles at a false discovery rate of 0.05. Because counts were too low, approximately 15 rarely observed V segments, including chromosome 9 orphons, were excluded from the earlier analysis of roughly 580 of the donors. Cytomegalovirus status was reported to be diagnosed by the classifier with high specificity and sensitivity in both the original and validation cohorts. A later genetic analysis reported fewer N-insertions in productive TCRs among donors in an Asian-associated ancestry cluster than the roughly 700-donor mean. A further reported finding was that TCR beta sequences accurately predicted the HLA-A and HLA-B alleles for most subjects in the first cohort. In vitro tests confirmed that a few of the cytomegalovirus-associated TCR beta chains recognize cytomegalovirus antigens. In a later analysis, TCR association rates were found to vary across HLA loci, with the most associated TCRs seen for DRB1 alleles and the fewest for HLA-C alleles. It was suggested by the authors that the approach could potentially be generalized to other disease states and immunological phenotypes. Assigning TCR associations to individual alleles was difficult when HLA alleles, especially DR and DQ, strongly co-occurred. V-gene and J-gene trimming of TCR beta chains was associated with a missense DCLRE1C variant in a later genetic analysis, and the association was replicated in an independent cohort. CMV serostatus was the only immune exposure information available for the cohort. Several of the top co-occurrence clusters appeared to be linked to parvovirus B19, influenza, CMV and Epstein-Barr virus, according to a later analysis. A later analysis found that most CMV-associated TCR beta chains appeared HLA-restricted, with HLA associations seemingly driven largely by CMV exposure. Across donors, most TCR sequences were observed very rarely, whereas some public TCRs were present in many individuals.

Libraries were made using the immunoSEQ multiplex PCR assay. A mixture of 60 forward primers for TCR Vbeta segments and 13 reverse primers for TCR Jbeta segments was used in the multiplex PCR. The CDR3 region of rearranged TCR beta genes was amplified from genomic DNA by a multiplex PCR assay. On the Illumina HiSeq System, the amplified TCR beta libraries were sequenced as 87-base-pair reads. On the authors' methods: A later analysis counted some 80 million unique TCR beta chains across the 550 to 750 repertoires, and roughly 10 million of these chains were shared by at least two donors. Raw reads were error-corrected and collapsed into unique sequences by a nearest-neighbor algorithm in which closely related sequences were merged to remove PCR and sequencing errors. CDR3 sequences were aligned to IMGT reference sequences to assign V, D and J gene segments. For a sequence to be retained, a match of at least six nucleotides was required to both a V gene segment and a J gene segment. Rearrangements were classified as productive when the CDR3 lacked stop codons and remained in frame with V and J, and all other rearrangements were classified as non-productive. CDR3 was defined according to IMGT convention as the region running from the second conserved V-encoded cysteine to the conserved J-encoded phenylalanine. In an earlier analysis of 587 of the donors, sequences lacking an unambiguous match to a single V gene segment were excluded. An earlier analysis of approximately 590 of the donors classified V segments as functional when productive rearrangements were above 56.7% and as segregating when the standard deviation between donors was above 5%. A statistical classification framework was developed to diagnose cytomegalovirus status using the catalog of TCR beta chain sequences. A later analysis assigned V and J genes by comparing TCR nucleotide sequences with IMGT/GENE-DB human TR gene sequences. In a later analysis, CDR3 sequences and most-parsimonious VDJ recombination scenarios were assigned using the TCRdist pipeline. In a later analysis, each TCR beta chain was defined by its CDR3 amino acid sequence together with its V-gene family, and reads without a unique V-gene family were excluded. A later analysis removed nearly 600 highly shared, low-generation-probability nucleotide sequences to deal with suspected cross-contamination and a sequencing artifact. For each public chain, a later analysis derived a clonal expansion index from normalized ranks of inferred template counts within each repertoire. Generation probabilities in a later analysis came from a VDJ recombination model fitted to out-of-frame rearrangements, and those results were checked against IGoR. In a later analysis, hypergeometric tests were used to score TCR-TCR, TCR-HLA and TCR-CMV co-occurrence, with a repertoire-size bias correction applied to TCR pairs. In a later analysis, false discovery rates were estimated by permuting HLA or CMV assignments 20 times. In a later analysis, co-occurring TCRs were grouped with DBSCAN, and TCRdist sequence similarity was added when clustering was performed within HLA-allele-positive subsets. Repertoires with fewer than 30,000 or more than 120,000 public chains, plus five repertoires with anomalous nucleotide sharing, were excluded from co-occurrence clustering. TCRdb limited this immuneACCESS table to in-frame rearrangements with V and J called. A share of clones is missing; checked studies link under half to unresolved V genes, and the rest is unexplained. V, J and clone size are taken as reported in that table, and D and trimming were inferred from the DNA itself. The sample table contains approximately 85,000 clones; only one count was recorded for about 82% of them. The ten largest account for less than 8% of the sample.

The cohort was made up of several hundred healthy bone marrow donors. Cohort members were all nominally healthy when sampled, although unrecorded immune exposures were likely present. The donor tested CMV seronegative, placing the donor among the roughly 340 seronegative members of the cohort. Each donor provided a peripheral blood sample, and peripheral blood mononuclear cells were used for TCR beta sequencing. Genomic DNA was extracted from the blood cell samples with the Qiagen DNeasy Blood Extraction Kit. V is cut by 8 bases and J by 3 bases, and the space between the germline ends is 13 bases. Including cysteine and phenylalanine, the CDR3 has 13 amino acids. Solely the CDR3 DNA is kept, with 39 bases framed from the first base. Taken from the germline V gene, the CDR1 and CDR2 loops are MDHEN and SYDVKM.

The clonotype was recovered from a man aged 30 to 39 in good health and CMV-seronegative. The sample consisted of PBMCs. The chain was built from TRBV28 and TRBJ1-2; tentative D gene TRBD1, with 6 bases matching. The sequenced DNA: TGTGCCAGCGGATATACAGGGCACTATGGCTACACCTTC. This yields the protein CASGYTGHYGYTF.